This TCR beta chain stems from a study of Ad26.COV2.S vaccination and SARS-CoV-2 variants. Here immunoSEQ multiplex PCR was the method, and the copy in TCRdb shows in-frame clones only, minus some. The sample records about 480,000 clones, roughly 85% being singletons. Germline V CDR1 and CDR2: SGHDN, FVKESK. The CDR3 is made up of 14 amino acids. Deletions cut 2 bases from V and 0 bases from J, with 7 bases between. The treatment: roughly 19 received Ad26.COV2.S at low or high dose, single or two shots; several received placebo; per-sample allocation not given. Sampling was done on day 63 after the first vaccine or placebo injection. An 18-55-year-old adult in Boston served as donor.

The chain couples TRBV14 to TRBJ1-1; no firm D call. The source is a person aged 18-65 years who received the Ad26.COV2.S COVID-19 vaccine or a placebo. The specimen was peripheral blood, collected in a trial of Ad26.COV2.S vaccine versus placebo. In DNA form, the CDR3 reads TGTGCCAGCAGCCAACGGGCCATGAACACTGAAGCTTTCTTT. Protein sequence: CASSQRAMNTEAFF.